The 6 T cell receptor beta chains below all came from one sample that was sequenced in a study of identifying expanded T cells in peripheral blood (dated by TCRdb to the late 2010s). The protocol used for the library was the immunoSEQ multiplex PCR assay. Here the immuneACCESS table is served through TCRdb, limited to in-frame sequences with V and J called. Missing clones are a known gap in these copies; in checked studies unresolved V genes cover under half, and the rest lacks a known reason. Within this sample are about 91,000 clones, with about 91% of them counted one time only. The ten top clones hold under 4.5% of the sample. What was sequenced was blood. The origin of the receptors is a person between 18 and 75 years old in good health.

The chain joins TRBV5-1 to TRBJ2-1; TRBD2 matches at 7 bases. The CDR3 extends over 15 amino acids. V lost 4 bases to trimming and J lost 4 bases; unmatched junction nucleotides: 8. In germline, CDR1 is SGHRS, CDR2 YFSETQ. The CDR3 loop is CASSGSREGYNEQFF. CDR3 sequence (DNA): TGCGCCAGCAGCGGGTCTAGGGAGGGATACAATGAGCAGTTCTTC.

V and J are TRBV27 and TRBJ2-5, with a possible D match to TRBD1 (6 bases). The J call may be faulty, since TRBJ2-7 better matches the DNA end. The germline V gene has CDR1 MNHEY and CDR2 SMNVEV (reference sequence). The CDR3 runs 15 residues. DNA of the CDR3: TGTGCCAGCAGCTACTCCGGGACATCACCCTACGAGCAGTACTTC. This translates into CASSYSGTSPYEQYF.

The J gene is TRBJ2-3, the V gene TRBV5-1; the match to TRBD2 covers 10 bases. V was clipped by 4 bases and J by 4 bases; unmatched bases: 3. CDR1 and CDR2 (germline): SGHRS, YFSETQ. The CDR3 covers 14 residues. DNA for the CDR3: TGCGCCAGCAGCACTAGCGGGACATCAGATACGCAGTATTTT. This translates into CASSTSGTSDTQYF.

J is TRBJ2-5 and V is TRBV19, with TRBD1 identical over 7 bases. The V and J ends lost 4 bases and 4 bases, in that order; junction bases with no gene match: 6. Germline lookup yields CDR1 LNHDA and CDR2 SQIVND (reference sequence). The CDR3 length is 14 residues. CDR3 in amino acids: CASSTTGTAETQYF. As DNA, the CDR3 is TGTGCCAGTAGTACGACCGGGACAGCAGAGACCCAGTACTTC.

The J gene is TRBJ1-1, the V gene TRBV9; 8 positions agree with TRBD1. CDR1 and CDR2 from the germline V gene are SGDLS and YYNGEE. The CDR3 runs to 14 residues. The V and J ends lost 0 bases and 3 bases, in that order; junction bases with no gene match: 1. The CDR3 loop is CASSVGTGYTEAFF. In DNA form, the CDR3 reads TGTGCCAGCAGCGTAGGGACAGGGTACACTGAAGCTTTCTTT.

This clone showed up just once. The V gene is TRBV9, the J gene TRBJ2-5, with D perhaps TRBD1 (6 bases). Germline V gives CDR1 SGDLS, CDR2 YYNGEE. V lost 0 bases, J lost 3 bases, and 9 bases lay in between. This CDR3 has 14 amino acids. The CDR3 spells CASSVEDREETQYF. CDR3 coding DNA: TGTGCCAGCAGCGTAGAGGACAGAGAAGAGACCCAGTACTTC.